This entry lists 14 T cell receptor beta chains sequenced from one sample in a study of Graves' ophthalmopathy and Graves' hyperthyroidism. Researchers took RNA transcripts and amplified TCR beta CDR3 regions from them. Investigators did first-round RT-PCR with HTBI primers, then second-round multiplex PCR. TCRdb called the multiplex PCR reads again in MiXCR, with one record for every CDR3 protein. The sample has over a million distinct CDR3 sequences; approximately 35% are singletons. Sequenced input: peripheral blood or thyroid tissue (not recorded which). These receptors were taken from an adult man with Graves' hyperthyroidism.

Concerning this clonotype: Possible read error: a much larger clone is one base away. The chain recombines TRBV9 with TRBJ2-2; tentatively, D is TRBD1 or TRBD2 (5 bases each). This CDR3 spans 14 amino acids. Trimming pared 5 bases from V and 7 bases from J, leaving 15 bases between. CDR1 is SGDLS and CDR2 is YYNGEE in the germline V gene. CDR3 bases: TGTGCCAGCAGTGGAGAGAGGGGCTTCGGGGAGCTGTTTTTT. Amino acids: CASSGERGFGELFF.

This clonotype came up many times. The rearrangement uses TRBV10-3 and TRBJ2-7; D may be TRBD1 (6 bases). The V gene's germline CDR1 is ENHRY and CDR2 SYGVKD. Between the trimmed V and J ends, which lost 6 bases and 5 bases, there was a span of 35 bases. The CDR3 loop spans 20 amino acids. CDR3 sequence reads: CAIRSGFGRGGETGLNEQYF. DNA of the CDR3: TGTGCCATCAGGTCCGGGTTTGGCAGAGGGGGAGAAACAGGGTTGAACGAGCAGTACTTC.

The rearrangement uses TRBV6-5 and TRBJ2-7; 10 bases agree with TRBD1. The germline gives CDR1 MNHEY, CDR2 SVGAGI. Trimming removed 2 bases from V and 1 base from J; junction bases left unmatched: 5. The CDR3 contains 16 residues. Written as DNA, the CDR3 is TGTGCCAGCAGTTACCGGGACAGGGGACTATCCTACGAGCAGTACTTC. This codes for CASSYRDRGLSYEQYF.

This rearrangement joins TRBV7-2 to TRBJ1-5; tentative D call: TRBD1 (6 bases). The CDR3 runs 14 residues. Germline V CDR1 and CDR2: SGHTA, FQGNSA. V was trimmed by 2 bases and J by 6 bases, leaving 11 bases between them. CDR3 coding DNA: TGTGCCAGCAGCTTATCCGGGGGCCTTCAGCCCCAGCATTTT. Translating it yields CASSLSGGLQPQHF.

This clonotype is a singleton in its sample. The rearrangement joins TRBV18 to TRBJ1-4, with D uncertain. Germline V gene data show CDR1 as KGHSH and CDR2 as LQKENI. The V end lost 3 bases, the J end lost 6 bases, and 11 bases lay between the germline ends. The CDR3 loop spans 14 amino acids. CDR3 sequence (DNA): TGTGCCAGCTCACCCGCCAGGCTGTATGAAAAACTGTTTTTT. It specifies CASSPARLYEKLFF.

J is TRBJ2-7 and V is TRBV9; 8 nucleotides align to TRBD2. V trimming: 0 bases; J trimming: 4 bases; junction bases outside the gene matches: 6. The CDR3 has 15 residues. Germline V CDR1 and CDR2: SGDLS, YYNGEE. The CDR3 DNA reads TGTGCCAGCAGCGTAGCATCGGGAGGGAAATACGAGCAGTACTTC. This encodes CASSVASGGKYEQYF.

At least ten counts were recorded for this clonotype. The gene calls are TRBV2 and TRBJ1-1; D is perhaps TRBD1 (5 bases). In germline, CDR1 is SNHLY, CDR2 FYNNEI. The CDR3 spans 14 residues. V was trimmed by 5 bases and J by 1 base, leaving 11 bases between them. CDR3 DNA sequence: TGTGCCAGCAGTACACCGGACACGAACACTGAAGCTTTCTTT. Its translation: CASSTPDTNTEAFF.

As DNA, the CDR3 is TGCGCCAGCAGCCAAGTAGGGAGGTTCTACGAGCAGTACTTC. This translates into CASSQVGRFYEQYF. The chain combines TRBV4-1 with TRBJ2-7; a possible D gene is TRBD2 (6 bases). Deletions cut 1 base from V and 3 bases from J, with 10 bases between. CDR3 length equals 14 residues. The germline gives CDR1 MGHRA, CDR2 YSYEKL.

This clonotype was seen a few times. The chain recombines TRBV5-1 with TRBJ2-7; no clear D. The ends were cut back, 1 base at V and 4 bases at J, with 9 bases in the middle. From germline, CDR1 is SGHRS and CDR2 YFSETQ. The CDR3 has 13 amino acids. This chain's CDR3 is CASSLTPKYEQYF. CDR3 in DNA: TGCGCCAGCAGCTTGACTCCTAAATACGAGCAGTACTTC.

In regard to this clonotype: This may be a read error: a much more frequent sequence differs by one nucleotide. The chain has TRBV7-2 and TRBJ2-7; 8 bases map to TRBD1. Germline lookup yields CDR1 SGHTA and CDR2 FQGNSA. CDR3 length: 15 amino acids. The CDR3 sequence: CASSLDVRGRGERYF. Here the CDR3 DNA reads TGTGCCAGCAGCTTAGATGTCAGGGGGCGCGGAGAGCGGTACTTC. The entire variable domain, with the rest obtained from reference TRBV7-2 and TRBJ2-7, is as follows: GAGVSQSPSNKVTEKGKDVELRCDPISGHTALYWYRQSLGQGLEFLIYFQGNSAPDKSGLPSDRFSAERTGGSVSTLTIQRTQQEDSAVYLCASSLDVRGRGERYFGPGTRLTVT.

The rearrangement uses TRBV7-2 and TRBJ2-7, with D uncertain. The CDR3 is 15 amino acids. Trimming took 3 bases from V and 6 from J, leaving 18 bases between them. Germline CDR1 is SGHTA and CDR2 is FQGNSA. As DNA, the CDR3 is TGTGCCAGCAGCTTGGATTCAAAGAAAGGCTCCGAGCAGTACTTC. Translating it yields CASSLDSKKGSEQYF.

The V call is TRBV10-3, the J call TRBJ2-2; TRBD2 might be the D (5 bases). Trimming stripped 2 bases from V and 1 base from J, with 14 bases between. The CDR3 length is 17 residues. Germline CDR1 is ENHRY and CDR2 is SYGVKD. CDR3 sequence (DNA): TGTGCCATCAGTGAGGGCGGGTATTTGGAGAACACCGGGGAGCTGTTTTTT. Its protein is CAISEGGYLENTGELFF.

This clonotype has at least ten counts. The chain has TRBV20-1 and TRBJ1-5; TRBD1 might be the D (5 bases). Germline lookup yields CDR1 DFQATT and CDR2 SNEGSKA (reference sequence). This CDR3 has 14 amino acids. V dropped 3 bases and J dropped 3 bases, with 12 bases sitting between them. DNA of the CDR3: TGCAGTGCTAGCAGGGTATCGAACAATCAGCCCCAGCATTTT. As protein: CSASRVSNNQPQHF.

In its sample, this clonotype was seen many times. V usage is TRBV7-9 and J usage is TRBJ2-5; 7 nucleotides line up with TRBD1. This CDR3 is built from 14 residues. The J segment lost 5 bases and the V segment lost 2 bases, leaving 5 bases of the junction unmatched. Germline V gives CDR1 SEHNR, CDR2 FQNEAQ (reference sequence). The CDR3 loop is CASSLMEGGETQYF. The CDR3 coding sequence is TGTGCCAGCAGCTTAATGGAAGGGGGCGAGACCCAGTACTTC.